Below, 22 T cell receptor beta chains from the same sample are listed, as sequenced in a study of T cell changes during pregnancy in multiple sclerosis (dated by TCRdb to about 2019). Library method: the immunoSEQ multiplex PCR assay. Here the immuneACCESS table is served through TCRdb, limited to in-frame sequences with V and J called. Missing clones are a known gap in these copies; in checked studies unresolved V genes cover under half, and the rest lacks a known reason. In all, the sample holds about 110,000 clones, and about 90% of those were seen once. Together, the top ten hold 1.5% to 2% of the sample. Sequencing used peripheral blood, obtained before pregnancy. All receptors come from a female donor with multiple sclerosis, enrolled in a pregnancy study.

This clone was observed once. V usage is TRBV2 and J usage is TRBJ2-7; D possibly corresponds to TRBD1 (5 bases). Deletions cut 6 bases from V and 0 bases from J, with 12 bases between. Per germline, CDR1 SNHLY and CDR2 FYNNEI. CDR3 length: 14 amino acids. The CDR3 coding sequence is TGTGCCAGCAGGGAGCGACAGAGCTCCTACGAGCAGTACTTC. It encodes CASRERQSSYEQYF.

CDR3 amino acids: CASSANSNQPQHF. The CDR3, as DNA: TGTGCCAGCAGTGCTAATAGCAATCAGCCCCAGCATTTT. The V and J genes are TRBV6-5 and TRBJ1-5; no clear D gene. The CDR3 is 13 residues long. Trimming removed 5 bases at V and 0 bases at J, with 5 bases between. Germline CDR1 is MNHEY and CDR2 is SVGAGI.

CDR3 loop: CASSGPSGTSTDTQYF. Here the CDR3 DNA reads TGTGCCAGCAGTGGCCCTTCCGGGACTAGCACAGATACGCAGTATTTT. This rearrangement joins TRBV2 to TRBJ2-3; D possibly corresponds to TRBD2 (6 bases). V lost 4 bases to trimming and J lost 0 bases, with 14 bases between them. Germline CDR1 is SNHLY and CDR2 is FYNNEI. There are 16 residues in the CDR3. The whole variable domain, filled in from reference TRBV2 and TRBJ2-3, reads EPEVTQTPSHQVTQMGQEVILRCVPISNHLYFYWYRQILGQKVEFLVSFYNNEISEKSEIFDDQFSVERPDGSNFTLKIRSTKLEDSAMYFCASSGPSGTSTDTQYFGPGTRLTVL.

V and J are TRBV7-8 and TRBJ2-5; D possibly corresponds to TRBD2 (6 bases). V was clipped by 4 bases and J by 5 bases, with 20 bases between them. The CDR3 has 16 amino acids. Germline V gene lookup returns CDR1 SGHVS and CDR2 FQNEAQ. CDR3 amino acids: CASSSPSRELGETQYF. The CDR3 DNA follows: TGTGCCAGCAGCTCCCCGTCCCGGGAGCTGGGGGAGACCCAGTACTTC.

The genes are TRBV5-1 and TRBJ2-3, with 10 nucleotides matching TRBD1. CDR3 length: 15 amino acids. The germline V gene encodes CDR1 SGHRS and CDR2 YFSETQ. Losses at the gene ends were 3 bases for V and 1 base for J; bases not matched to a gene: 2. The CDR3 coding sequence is TGCGCCAGCAGCTCCGGGACAGGGGGCACAGATACGCAGTATTTT. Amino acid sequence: CASSSGTGGTDTQYF.

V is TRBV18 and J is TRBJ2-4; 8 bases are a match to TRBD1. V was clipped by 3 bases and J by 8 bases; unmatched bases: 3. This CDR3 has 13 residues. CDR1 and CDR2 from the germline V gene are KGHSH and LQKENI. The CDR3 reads CASSPKQGDIQYF. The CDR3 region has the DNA TGTGCCAGCTCACCGAAACAGGGGGACATTCAGTACTTC.

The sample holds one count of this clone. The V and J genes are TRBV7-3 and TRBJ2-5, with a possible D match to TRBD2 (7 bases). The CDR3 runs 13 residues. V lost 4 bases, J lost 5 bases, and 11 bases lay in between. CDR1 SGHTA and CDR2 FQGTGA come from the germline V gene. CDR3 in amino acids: CASSYRGAETQYF. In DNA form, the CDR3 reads TGTGCCAGCAGCTATCGGGGGGCTGAGACCCAGTACTTC.

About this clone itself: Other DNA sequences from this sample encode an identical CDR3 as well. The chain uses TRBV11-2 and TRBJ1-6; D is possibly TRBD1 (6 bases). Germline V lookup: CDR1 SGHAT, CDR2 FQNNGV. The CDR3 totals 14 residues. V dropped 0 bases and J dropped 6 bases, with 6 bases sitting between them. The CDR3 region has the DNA TGTGCCAGCAGCTTAGAACAGGGTAATTCACCCCTCCACTTT. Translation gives CASSLEQGNSPLHF.

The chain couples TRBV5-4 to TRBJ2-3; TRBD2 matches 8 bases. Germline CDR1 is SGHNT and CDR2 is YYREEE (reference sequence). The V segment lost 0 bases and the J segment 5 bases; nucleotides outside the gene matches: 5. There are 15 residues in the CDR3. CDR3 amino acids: CASSLAREGGDTQYF. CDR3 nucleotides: TGTGCCAGCAGCTTGGCTCGGGAGGGGGGAGATACGCAGTATTTT.

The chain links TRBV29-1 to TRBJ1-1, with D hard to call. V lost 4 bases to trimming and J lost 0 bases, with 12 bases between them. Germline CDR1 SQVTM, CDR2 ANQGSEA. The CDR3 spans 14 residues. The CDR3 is CSVGARSMNTEAFF. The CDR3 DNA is TGCAGCGTTGGGGCCAGATCCATGAACACTGAAGCTTTCTTT.

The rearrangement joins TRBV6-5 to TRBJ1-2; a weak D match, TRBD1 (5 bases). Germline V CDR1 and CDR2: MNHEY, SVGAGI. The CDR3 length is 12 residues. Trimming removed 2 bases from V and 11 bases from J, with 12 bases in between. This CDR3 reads CASSYGGRHYTF. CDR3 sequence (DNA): TGTGCCAGCAGTTACGGGGGGAGACATTACACCTTC.

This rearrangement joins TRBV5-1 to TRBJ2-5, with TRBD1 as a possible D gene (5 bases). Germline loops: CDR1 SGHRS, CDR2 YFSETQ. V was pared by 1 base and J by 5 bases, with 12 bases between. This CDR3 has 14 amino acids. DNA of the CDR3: TGCGCCAGCAGCTTGTATGGGGCTGGGGAGACCCAGTACTTC. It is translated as CASSLYGAGETQYF.

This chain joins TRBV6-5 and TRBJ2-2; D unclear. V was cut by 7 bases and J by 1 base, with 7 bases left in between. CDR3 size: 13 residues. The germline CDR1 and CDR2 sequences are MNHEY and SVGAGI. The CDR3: CASTPGNTGELFF. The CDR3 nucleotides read TGTGCCAGCACCCCAGGGAACACCGGGGAGCTGTTTTTT.

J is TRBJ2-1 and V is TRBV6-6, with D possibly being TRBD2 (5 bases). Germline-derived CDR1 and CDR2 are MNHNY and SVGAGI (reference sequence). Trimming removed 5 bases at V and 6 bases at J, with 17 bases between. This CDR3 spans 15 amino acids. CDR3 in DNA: TGTGCCAGCAGTCCATCTCGGGGTTTGATCAATGAGCAGTTCTTC. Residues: CASSPSRGLINEQFF.

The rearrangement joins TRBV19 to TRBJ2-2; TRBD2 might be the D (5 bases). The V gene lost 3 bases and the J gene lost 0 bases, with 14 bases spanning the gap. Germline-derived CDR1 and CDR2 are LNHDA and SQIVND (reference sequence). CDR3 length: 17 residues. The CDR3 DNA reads TGTGCCAGTAGTATTGGGCGCCTAGCAGCGAACACCGGGGAGCTGTTTTTT. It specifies CASSIGRLAANTGELFF.

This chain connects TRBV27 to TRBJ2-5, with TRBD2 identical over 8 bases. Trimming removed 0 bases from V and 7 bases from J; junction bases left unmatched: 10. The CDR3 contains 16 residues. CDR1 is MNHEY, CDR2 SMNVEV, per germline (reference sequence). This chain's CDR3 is CASSLSERTSLLTQYF. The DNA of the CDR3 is TGTGCCAGCAGTTTATCTGAACGGACTAGCTTACTGACCCAGTACTTC.

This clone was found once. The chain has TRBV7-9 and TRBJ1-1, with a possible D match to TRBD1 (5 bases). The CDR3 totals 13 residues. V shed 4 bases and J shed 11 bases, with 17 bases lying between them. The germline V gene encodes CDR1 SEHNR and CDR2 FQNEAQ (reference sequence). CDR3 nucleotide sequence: TGTGCCAGCAGCTGGGACCACGGGGGGGAGGCTTTCTTT. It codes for CASSWDHGGEAFF.

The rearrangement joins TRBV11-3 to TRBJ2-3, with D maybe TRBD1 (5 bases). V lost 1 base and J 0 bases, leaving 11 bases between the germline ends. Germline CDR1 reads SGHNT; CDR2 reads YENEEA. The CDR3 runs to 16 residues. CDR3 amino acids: CASSLAGRPSTDTQYF. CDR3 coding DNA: TGTGCCAGCAGCTTAGCAGGGCGACCTAGCACAGATACGCAGTATTTT.

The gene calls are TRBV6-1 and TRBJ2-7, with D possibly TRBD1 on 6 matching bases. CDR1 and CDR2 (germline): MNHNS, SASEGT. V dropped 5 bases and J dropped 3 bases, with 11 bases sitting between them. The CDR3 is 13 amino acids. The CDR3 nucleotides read TGTGCCAGCAGTCATGGGACATACTACGAGCAGTACTTC. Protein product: CASSHGTYYEQYF.

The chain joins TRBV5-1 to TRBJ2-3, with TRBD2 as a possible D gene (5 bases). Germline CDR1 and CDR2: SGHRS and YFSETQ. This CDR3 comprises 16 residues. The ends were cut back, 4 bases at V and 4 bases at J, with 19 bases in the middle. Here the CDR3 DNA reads TGCGCCAGCAGCCCCTCCATGGGAGAGAGATCAGATACGCAGTATTTT. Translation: CASSPSMGERSDTQYF.

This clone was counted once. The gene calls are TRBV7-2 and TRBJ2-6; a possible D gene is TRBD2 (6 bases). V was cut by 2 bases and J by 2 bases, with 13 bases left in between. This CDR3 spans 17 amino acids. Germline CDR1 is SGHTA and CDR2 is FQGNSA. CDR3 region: CASSLRIAGTGANVLTF. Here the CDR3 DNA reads TGTGCCAGCAGCTTACGGATCGCGGGAACTGGGGCCAACGTCCTGACTTTC.

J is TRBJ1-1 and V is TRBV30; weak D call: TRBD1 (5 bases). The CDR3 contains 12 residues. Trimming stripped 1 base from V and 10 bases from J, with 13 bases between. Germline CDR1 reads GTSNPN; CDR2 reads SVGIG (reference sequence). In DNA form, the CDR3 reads TGTGCCTGGAGTGAGATGGGACTCGGAGCTTTCTTT. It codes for CAWSEMGLGAFF. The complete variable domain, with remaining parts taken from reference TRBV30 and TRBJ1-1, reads SQTIHQWPATLVQPVGSPLSLECTVEGTSNPNLYWYRQAAGRGLQLLFYSVGIGQISSEVPQNLSASRPQDRQFILSSKKLLLSDSGFYLCAWSEMGLGAFFGQGTRLTVV.